Listed here are 8 T cell receptor beta chains from one sample, sequenced in a study of T cell responses to AZD1222 COVID-19 vaccine. The data were produced by immunoSEQ multiplex PCR, yet TCRdb's version contains in-frame clones alone and is incomplete. The sample lists about 130,000 clones, 75% to 90% seen once, with roughly 1.6% in the top ten. The sample was peripheral blood, taken on day 0 of AZD1222 vaccination. Receptors were obtained from an adult in good health.

The V and J genes are TRBV3-1 (or the pseudogene TRBV3-2) and TRBJ2-1; 11 bases fit TRBD2. CDR3 length: 16 residues. V trimming: 0 bases; J trimming: 6 bases; junction bases outside the gene matches: 4. Germline CDR1 is LGHDT and CDR2 is YNNKEL (reference sequence). The CDR3 region is CASSQEGLAGGNEQFF. CDR3 nucleotides: TGTGCCAGCAGCCAAGAAGGGCTAGCGGGGGGCAATGAGCAGTTCTTC.

The chain has TRBV30 and TRBJ2-4, with TRBD2 matching 12 bases. Germline loops: CDR1 GTSNPN, CDR2 SVGIG (reference sequence). CDR3 length: 18 amino acids. Losses at the gene ends were 5 bases for V and 0 bases for J; bases not matched to a gene: 11. CDR3 DNA: TGTGCCTGGGCCACTAGCGGGGGGCCTCCCCTAGCCAAAAACATTCAGTACTTC. Amino acid sequence: CAWATSGGPPLAKNIQYF.

The chain employs TRBV19 and TRBJ1-2; D gene uncertain. Trimming removed 8 bases at V and 3 bases at J, with 7 bases between. The germline CDR1 and CDR2 sequences are LNHDA and SQIVND (reference sequence). The CDR3 is 11 amino acids. This CDR3 reads CASREYYGYTF. As DNA, the CDR3 is TGTGCCAGTCGGGAGTACTATGGCTACACCTTC.

The chain links TRBV13 to TRBJ1-5; D is possibly TRBD1 (6 bases). Germline V gene lookup returns CDR1 PRHDT and CDR2 FYEKMQ (reference sequence). The CDR3 totals 15 residues. Trimming took 5 bases from V and 6 from J, leaving 17 bases between them. CDR3 protein: CASSPSSGGGQPQHF. CDR3 sequence (DNA): TGTGCCAGCAGCCCATCATCGGGGGGCGGTCAGCCCCAGCATTTT.

The V call is TRBV10-2, the J call TRBJ1-2, with 8 bases that match TRBD1. V lost 7 bases, J lost 3 bases, and 4 bases stayed unmatched. Per germline, CDR1 WSHSY and CDR2 SAAADI. CDR3 length: 13 residues. The CDR3 here is CASTPTGDYGYTF. The CDR3 DNA is TGCGCCAGCACCCCGACAGGGGACTATGGCTACACCTTC.

This sequence joins TRBV7-8 and TRBJ1-6; 8 bases match TRBD1. The trim removed 1 base at V and 7 bases at J, leaving 3 bases unmatched. CDR3 size: 15 residues. Germline CDR1 reads SGHVS; CDR2 reads FQNEAQ. The CDR3 spells CASSLGQGTNSPLHF. As DNA, the CDR3 is TGTGCCAGCAGCTTAGGACAGGGGACAAATTCACCCCTCCACTTT.

The chain combines TRBV18 with TRBJ2-3; tentatively, D is TRBD1 (5 bases). This CDR3 region has 17 residues. CDR1 is KGHSH and CDR2 is LQKENI in the germline V gene. V shed 4 bases and J shed 4 bases, with 21 bases lying between them. This CDR3 is CASSHTLVEGDPDTQYF. CDR3 coding DNA: TGTGCCAGCTCACACACCCTTGTAGAAGGGGATCCAGATACGCAGTATTTT.

The count of this clone is one. V and J are TRBV4-3 and TRBJ2-7, with TRBD2 as a possible D gene (6 bases). Looked up from germline, CDR1 is LGHNA and CDR2 is YSLEER. The V end lost 0 bases, the J end lost 2 bases, and 11 bases lay between the germline ends. CDR3 length: 15 residues. CDR3 region: CASSQDVRGAYEQYF. As DNA, the CDR3 is TGCGCCAGCAGCCAAGACGTGCGGGGAGCCTACGAGCAGTACTTC.